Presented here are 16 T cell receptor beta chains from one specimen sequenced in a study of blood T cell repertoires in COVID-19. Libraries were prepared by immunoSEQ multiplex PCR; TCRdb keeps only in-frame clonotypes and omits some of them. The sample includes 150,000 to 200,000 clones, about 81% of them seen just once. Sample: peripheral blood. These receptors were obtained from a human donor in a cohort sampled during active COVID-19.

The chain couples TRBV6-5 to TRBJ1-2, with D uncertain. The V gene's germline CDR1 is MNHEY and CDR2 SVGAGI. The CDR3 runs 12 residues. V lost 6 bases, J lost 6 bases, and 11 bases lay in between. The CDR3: CASRGRNHGYTF. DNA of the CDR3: TGTGCCAGCAGGGGCAGAAACCATGGCTACACCTTC.

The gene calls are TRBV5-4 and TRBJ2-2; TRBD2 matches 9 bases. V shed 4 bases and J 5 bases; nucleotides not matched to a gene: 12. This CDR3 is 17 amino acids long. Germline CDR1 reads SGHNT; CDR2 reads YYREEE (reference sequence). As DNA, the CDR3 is TGTGCCAGCAGCGGCATGGGAGCGGGAGGTCGAACCGGGGAGCTGTTTTTT. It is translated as CASSGMGAGGRTGELFF.

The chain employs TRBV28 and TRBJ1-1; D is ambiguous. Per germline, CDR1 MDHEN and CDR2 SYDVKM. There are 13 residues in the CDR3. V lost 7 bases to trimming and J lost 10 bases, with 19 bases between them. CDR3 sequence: CASTRSTGRRAFF. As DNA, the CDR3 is TGTGCCAGCACCCGCAGCACGGGGAGGCGAGCTTTCTTT.

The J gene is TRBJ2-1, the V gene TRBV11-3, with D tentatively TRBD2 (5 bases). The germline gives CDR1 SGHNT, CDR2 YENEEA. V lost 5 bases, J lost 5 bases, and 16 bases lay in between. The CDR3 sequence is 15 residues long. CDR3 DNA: TGTGCCAGCAGCCCGCGGGTGGGGTGGGACAATGAGCAGTTCTTC. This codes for CASSPRVGWDNEQFF.

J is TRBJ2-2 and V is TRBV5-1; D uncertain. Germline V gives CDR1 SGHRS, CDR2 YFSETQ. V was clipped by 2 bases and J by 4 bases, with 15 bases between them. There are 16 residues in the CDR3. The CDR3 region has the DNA TGCGCCAGCAGCTTTGCGGCGACCATCAGCACCGGGGAGCTGTTTTTT. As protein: CASSFAATISTGELFF. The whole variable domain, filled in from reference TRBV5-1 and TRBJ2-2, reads KAGVTQTPRYLIKTRGQQVTLSCSPISGHRSVSWYQQTPGQGLQFLFEYFSETQRNKGNFPGRFSGRQFSNSRSEMNVSTLELGDSALYLCASSFAATISTGELFFGEGSRLTVL.

In DNA form, the CDR3 reads TGTGCCAGCAGCTTCCGGGACAGGAGTTTCTCCTATAATTCACCCCTCCACTTT. Protein: CASSFRDRSFSYNSPLHF. J is TRBJ1-6 and V is TRBV7-2; 8 bases are a match to TRBD1. The CDR3 is made up of 18 amino acids. With 3 bases clipped from V and 0 bases from J, the junction kept 7 bases outside the gene matches. CDR1 and CDR2 from the germline V gene are SGHTA and FQGNSA.

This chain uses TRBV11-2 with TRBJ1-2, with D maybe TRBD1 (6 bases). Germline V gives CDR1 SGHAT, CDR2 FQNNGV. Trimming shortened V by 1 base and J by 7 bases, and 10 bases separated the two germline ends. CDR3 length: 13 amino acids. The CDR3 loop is CASSLGTVPGYTF. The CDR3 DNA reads TGTGCCAGCAGCTTAGGGACAGTTCCTGGCTACACCTTC.

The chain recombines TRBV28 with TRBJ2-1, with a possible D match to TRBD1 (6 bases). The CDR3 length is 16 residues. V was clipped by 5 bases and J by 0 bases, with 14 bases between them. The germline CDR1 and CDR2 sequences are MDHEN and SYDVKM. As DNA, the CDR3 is TGTGCCAGCAGTCCGACAGGAATCAGCTCCTACAATGAGCAGTTCTTC. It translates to CASSPTGISSYNEQFF.

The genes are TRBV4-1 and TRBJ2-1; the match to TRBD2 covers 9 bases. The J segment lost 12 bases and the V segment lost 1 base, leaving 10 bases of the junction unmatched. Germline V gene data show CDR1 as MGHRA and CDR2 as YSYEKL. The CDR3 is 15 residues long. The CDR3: CASSQGVGLAIRQFF. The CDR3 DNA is TGCGCCAGCAGCCAAGGGGTGGGACTAGCCATACGGCAGTTCTTC.

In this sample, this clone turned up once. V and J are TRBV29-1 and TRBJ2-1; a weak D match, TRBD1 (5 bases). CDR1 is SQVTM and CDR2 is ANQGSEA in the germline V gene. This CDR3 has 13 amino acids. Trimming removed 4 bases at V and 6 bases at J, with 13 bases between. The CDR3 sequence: CSVASGHINEQFF. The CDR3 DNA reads TGCAGCGTTGCTTCTGGACACATCAATGAGCAGTTCTTC.

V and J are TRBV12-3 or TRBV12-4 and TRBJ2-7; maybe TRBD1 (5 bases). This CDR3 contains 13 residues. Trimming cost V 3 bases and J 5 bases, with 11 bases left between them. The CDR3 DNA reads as TGTGCCAGCAGTTTGAACGCAGGGAACGAGCAGTACTTC. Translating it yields CASSLNAGNEQYF.

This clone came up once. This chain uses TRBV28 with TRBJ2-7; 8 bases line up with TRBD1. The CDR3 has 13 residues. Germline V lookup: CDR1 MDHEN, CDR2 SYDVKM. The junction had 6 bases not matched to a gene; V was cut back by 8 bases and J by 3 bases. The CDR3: CASRTGSLYEQYF. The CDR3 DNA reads TGTGCCAGCCGGACAGGGTCTCTCTACGAGCAGTACTTC.

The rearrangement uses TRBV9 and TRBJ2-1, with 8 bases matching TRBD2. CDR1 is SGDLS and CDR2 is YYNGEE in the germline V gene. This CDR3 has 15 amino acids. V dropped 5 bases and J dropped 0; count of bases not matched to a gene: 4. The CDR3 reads CASRGLVNSYNEQFF. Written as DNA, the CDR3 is TGTGCCAGCAGGGGACTAGTCAACTCCTACAATGAGCAGTTCTTC. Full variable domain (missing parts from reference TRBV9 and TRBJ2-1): DSGVTQTPKHLITATGQRVTLRCSPRSGDLSVYWYQQSLDQGLQFLIQYYNGEERAKGNILERFSAQQFPDLHSELNLSSLELGDSALYFCASRGLVNSYNEQFFGPGTRLTVL.

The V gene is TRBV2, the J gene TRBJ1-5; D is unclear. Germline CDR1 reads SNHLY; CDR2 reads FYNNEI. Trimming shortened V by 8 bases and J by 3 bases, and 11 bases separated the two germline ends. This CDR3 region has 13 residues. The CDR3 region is CASRERVNQPQHF. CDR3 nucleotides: TGTGCCAGCCGGGAACGGGTCAATCAGCCCCAGCATTTT.

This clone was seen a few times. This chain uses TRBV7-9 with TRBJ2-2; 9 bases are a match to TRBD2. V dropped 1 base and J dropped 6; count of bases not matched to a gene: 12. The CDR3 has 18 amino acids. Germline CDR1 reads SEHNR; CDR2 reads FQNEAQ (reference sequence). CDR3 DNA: TGTGCCAGCAGCTTAGGTCCTAAGCGGGAGGTCGAAGCCGGGGAGCTGTTTTTT. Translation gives CASSLGPKREVEAGELFF.

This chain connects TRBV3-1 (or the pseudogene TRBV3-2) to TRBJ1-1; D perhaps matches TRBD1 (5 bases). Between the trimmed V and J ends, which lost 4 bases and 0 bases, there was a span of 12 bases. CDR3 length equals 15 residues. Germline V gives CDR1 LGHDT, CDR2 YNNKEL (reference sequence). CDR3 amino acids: CASSPTQDMNTEAFF. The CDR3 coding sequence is TGTGCCAGCAGCCCCACCCAGGACATGAACACTGAAGCTTTCTTT.